The sequence of this T cell receptor beta chain was determined in a study of cytomegalovirus exposure and HLA in healthy donors. Study context: T cells numbering 150 million to 200 million yielded roughly 120 million unique TCR beta sequences in an earlier analysis. Most donors, 80% to 90% of roughly 400 genotyped, fell in the Caucasian-associated ancestry cluster. Study-wide findings and caveats: Later on, an analysis found that several of the most significant clusters appeared to be linked to common viral pathogens, which included parvovirus B19. With DRB1 most and HLA-C fewest, TCR association rates differed between HLA loci in a later analysis.

Trimming left V 6 bases short and J 3 bases short, with 12 bases between. The CDR3 is made up of 13 amino acids. CDR1 is SQVTM and CDR2 is ANQGSEA in the germline V gene. The PCR made use of 60 Vbeta and 13 Jbeta primers. Some clones are missing from TCRdb's copy, which holds only in-frame ones; the method was immunoSEQ multiplex PCR. The sample gives about 150,000 clones, around 73% of which show up once; more than 1.3% is in the top ten. Concerning this clone: The antigen is undetermined.

The material sequenced was PBMCs. The chain recombines TRBV29-1 with TRBJ1-5, with D maybe TRBD1 (6 bases). The sequence derives from a male donor in good health and CMV-seronegative. The CDR3 protein is CSVSTGLNQPQHF. In nucleotides, the CDR3 is TGCAGCGTGTCCACAGGGCTCAATCAGCCCCAGCATTTT.